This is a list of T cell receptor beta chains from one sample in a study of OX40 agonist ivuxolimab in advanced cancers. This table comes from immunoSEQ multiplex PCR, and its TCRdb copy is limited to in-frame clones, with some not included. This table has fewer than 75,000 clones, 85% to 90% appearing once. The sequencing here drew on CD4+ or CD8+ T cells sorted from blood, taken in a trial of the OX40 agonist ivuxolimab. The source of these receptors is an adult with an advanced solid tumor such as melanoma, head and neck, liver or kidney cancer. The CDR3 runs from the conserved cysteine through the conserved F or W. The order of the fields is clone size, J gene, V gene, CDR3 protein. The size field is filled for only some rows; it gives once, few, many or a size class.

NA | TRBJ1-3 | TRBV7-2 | CASSFPQGNSGNTIYF
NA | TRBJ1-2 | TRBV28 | CASSLQVEGYTF
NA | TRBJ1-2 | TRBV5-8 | CASSLIAGGSGYTF
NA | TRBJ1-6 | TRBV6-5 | CASSYSTGATLHF
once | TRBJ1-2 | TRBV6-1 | CASIRDRVQGYTF
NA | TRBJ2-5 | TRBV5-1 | CASSHASRPETQYF
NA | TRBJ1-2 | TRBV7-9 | CASSLLEGADGYTF
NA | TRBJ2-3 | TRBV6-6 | CASRTTGTSTDTQYF
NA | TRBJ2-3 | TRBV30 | CAWSWGRLDGTDTQYF
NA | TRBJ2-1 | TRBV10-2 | CASSDLAGYNEQFF
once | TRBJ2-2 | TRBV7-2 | CASSLAKSRSQLRSGELFF
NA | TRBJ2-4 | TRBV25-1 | CASSSKNIQYF
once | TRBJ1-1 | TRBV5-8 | CASSLEVNTEAFF
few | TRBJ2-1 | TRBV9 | CASSEGLSPGNEQFF
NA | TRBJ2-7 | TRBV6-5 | CASRGALLTHEQYF
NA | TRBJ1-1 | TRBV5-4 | CASSLKGGGGEAFF
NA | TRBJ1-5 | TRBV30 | CAWSVAGSQPQHF
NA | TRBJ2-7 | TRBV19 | CASSSTSGSSYEQYF
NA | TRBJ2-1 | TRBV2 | CASLDSREQFF
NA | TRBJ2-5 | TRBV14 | CASSQGVGTVVWEQTQYF
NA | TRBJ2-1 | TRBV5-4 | CASSQTETSSYNEQFF
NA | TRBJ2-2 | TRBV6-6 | CASSPSTGELFF
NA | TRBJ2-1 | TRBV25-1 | CASSGAGLAYNEQFF
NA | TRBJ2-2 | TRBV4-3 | CASSQSVGELFF
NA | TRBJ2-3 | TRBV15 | CATSAGTVYTDTQYF
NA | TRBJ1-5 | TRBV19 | CASSLAGSSNQPQHF
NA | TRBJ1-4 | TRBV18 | CASSQRHGNEKLFF
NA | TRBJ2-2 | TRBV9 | CASSRQGQGRIGELFF
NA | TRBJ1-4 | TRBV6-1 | CASTQNEKLFF
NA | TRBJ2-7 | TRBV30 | CAWSQGARYEQYF
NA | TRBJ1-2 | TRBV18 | CASSPAGTGGGYGYTF
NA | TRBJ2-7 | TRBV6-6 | CASSLTGAPSYEQYF
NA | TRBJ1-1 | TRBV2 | CASSAGGTEAFF
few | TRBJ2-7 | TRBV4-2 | CASSQVRAYEQYF
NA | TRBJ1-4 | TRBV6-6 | CASSYGRSNEKLFF
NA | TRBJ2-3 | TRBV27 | CASSSTPPWITDTQYF
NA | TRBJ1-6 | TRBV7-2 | CASSSYGQPTSSYNSPLHF
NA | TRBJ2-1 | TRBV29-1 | CSVGGRASGTYNEQFF
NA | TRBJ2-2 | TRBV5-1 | CASSLAWTNTGELFF
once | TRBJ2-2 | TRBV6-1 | CASSVRSNTGELFF
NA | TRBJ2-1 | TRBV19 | CATSKNRGYNEQFF
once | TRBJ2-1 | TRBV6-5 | CASRQDKGAPEFF
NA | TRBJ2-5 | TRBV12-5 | CASGLPWTGEETQYF
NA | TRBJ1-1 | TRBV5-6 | CASSPGQGRLNTEAFF
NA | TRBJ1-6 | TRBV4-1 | CASSQDRGRSPLHF